This T cell receptor (beta chain) was recovered during a study of regulatory T cells in long-lasting Graves disease. Study-wide results and limits: The small sample size may have reduced accuracy. Rather than thyroid tissue, only peripheral blood underwent study. Persistent patients had more shared public clonotypes (fewer than 3,000) than new patients (about 1,000).

This sample's time point: newly diagnosed GD, antithyroid drugs for less than 3 months. PBMC-extracted RNA yielded the TCR library. Diagnosing Graves' disease relied on the American Thyroid Association guidelines. Per germline, CDR1 LGHDT and CDR2 YNNKEL (reference sequence). The CDR3 covers 17 residues. Unmatched junction bases numbered 5, after V lost 1 base and J lost 0 bases. Turning to this clonotype: What it recognizes is unknown.

Investigators prepared the TCR beta libraries by applying iRepertoire HTBI primers and Arm-PCR of CDR3 regions. TCRdb re-called the multiplex PCR reads with MiXCR, one entry per CDR3 protein. The top ten hold about 20% of the sample, which has about 380,000 distinct CDR3 sequences, around a sixth seen once. The sequence was collected from a female donor with Graves disease. The genes are TRBV3-1 and TRBJ2-7; 11 nucleotides match TRBD2. Sequenced material: peripheral blood mononuclear cells (PBMCs), taken at new diagnosis, from a patient treated with antithyroid drugs. Written as DNA, the CDR3 is TGTGCCAGCAGCCAAGTCCCGGGACTAGCGGTCTCCTACGAGCAGTACTTC. Its protein product is CASSQVPGLAVSYEQYF.